Listed here are 2 T cell receptor beta chains from one sample, sequenced in a study of cytomegalovirus exposure and HLA in healthy donors. TCRdb's copy holds only in-frame clones and misses some; the assay was immunoSEQ multiplex PCR. This sample has some 120,000 clones; around 94% occur once, and the top ten carry under 1.5%. Material: PBMCs. These receptors were collected from a woman aged 18-29 years in good health and CMV-seronegative.

The chain carries TRBV29-1 and TRBJ2-2; D may be TRBD2 (7 bases). Trimming left V 6 bases short and J 5 bases short, with 16 bases between. The CDR3 runs to 14 residues. The V gene's germline CDR1 is SQVTM and CDR2 ANQGSEA. Here the CDR3 DNA reads TGCAGCGTAGGGGGGGGCCGTTCTACCGGGGAGCTGTTTTTT. It codes for CSVGGGRSTGELFF.

The V gene is TRBV4-1, the J gene TRBJ1-1, with D possibly being TRBD1 (5 bases). Germline V CDR1 and CDR2: MGHRA, YSYEKL. This CDR3 has 15 amino acids. V dropped 1 base and J dropped 1 base, with 10 bases sitting between them. The CDR3 spells CASSQGAGQNTEAFF. CDR3 DNA sequence: TGCGCCAGCAGCCAAGGAGCAGGGCAGAACACTGAAGCTTTCTTT.